This T cell receptor (beta chain) was sequenced for a study of T-cell reconstitution after alpha-beta-depleted transplantation in children. The TCRbeta library was prepared with unique molecular identifiers. TCRdb reanalysed the PCR reads using MiXCR and keeps one entry per CDR3 protein. The sample records 500,000 to 600,000 distinct CDR3 sequences, approximately 30% being singletons. Trimming removed 2 bases at V and 3 bases at J, with 14 bases between. Looked up from germline, CDR1 is SGHTA and CDR2 is FQGNSA. The CDR3 contains 15 residues. The chain links TRBV7-2 to TRBJ2-7; maybe TRBD1 (5 bases). This specimen consisted of PBMCs from the stem cell graft donor, obtained from the stem cell graft. This TCR was sampled from a human donor who donated a stem cell graft to a child with aplastic anemia. CDR3 in amino acids: CASSLTTDVFYEQYF. The CDR3 DNA reads TGTGCCAGCAGCTTAACGACAGACGTCTTCTACGAGCAGTACTTC.